Following are 12 T cell receptor beta chains from one sample sequenced in a study of blood T cell repertoires in COVID-19. The repertoire was sequenced with immunoSEQ multiplex PCR; TCRdb's copy has only in-frame clones and lacks some. The sample carries 200,000 or so clones, about four fifths recorded once. The sequencing sample was made of PBMCs or T cells enriched from blood (not recorded which). The receptors here all came from a man in his 60s who had recovered from COVID-19.

About this clone: The same CDR3 is also encoded by other DNA sequences in this sample. The chain recombines TRBV11-2 with TRBJ1-5, with D uncertain. Trimming stripped 2 bases from V and 4 bases from J, with 6 bases between. The length of the CDR3 is 13 residues. Per the germline V gene, CDR1 is SGHAT and CDR2 is FQNNGV. The chain's CDR3 is CASSLSGNQPQHF. DNA for the CDR3: TGTGCCAGCAGCTTAAGCGGGAATCAGCCCCAGCATTTT. Supplemented by reference TRBV11-2 and TRBJ1-5, the full variable domain reads EAGVAQSPRYKIIEKRQSVAFWCNPISGHATLYWYQQILGQGPKLLIQFQNNGVVDDSQLPKDRFSAERLKGVDSTLKIQPAKLEDSAVYLCASSLSGNQPQHFGDGTRLSIL.

The genes are TRBV7-8 and TRBJ2-2; TRBD1 matches at 7 bases. With V trimmed by 6 bases and J by 0 bases, 4 bases remained unmatched. CDR1 SGHVS and CDR2 FQNEAQ come from the germline V gene. The CDR3 length is 15 residues. CDR3: CASRPGTANTGELFF. CDR3 in DNA: TGTGCCAGCAGACCGGGGACAGCGAACACCGGGGAGCTGTTTTTT.

V and J are TRBV3-1 (or the pseudogene TRBV3-2) and TRBJ1-2; TRBD1 agrees at 10 bases. V gave up 6 bases and J gave up 5 bases; unmatched junction bases: 6. CDR3 length equals 14 residues. From germline, CDR1 is LGHDT and CDR2 YNNKEL (reference sequence). CDR3 DNA sequence: TGTGCCAGCAGGACGACAGGGGGCGGGTATGGCTACACCTTC. Translated, it gives CASRTTGGGYGYTF.

Turning to this clone: A much larger clone is a single base away; this may be a read error. Different DNA sequences within this sample yield the same CDR3. The chain couples TRBV7-3 to TRBJ1-1; TRBD1 is a possible D gene (5 bases). V was clipped by 2 bases and J by 1 base, with 5 bases between them. Germline V gene lookup returns CDR1 SGHTA and CDR2 FQGTGA. This CDR3 has 13 residues. CDR3 amino acids: CASSLDRNTEAFF. CDR3 DNA: TGTGCCAGCAGCTTAGACAGGAACACTGAAGCTTTCTTT.

The V gene is TRBV29-1, the J gene TRBJ1-1; D ambiguous. This CDR3 has 13 amino acids. Trimming stripped 7 bases from V and 1 base from J, with 13 bases between. CDR1 and CDR2 (germline): SQVTM, ANQGSEA. CDR3 amino acids: CSANSDSNTEAFF. CDR3 DNA: TGCAGCGCCAACTCTGATTCGAACACTGAAGCTTTCTTT. The full variable domain, completed using reference TRBV29-1 and TRBJ1-1, is SAVISQKPSRDICQRGTSLTIQCQVDSQVTMMFWYRQQPGQSLTLIATANQGSEATYESGFVIDKFPISRPNLTFSTLTVSNMSPEDSSIYLCSANSDSNTEAFFGQGTRLTVV.

This clone was seen a handful of times. Other DNA sequences in this specimen translate into the identical CDR3. The chain couples TRBV6-5 to TRBJ2-7; TRBD2 might be the D (5 bases). The CDR3 consists of 14 residues. Trimming took off 0 bases at V and 4 bases at J, with 10 bases between the two ends. The germline CDR1 and CDR2 sequences are MNHEY and SVGAGI. The chain's CDR3 is CASSYSSPGYEQYF. The CDR3 DNA reads as TGTGCCAGCAGTTACTCCTCCCCGGGGTACGAGCAGTACTTC.

In DNA, the CDR3 is TGTGCCAGTAGAGAACAGCAGAACACTGAAGCTTTCTTT. It codes for CASREQQNTEAFF. The genes are TRBV19 and TRBJ1-1, with D unclear. CDR1 is LNHDA and CDR2 is SQIVND in the germline V gene (reference sequence). Trimming removed 6 bases from V and 1 base from J, with 9 bases in between. This CDR3 spans 13 amino acids.

This clone was observed once. The rearrangement joins TRBV19 to TRBJ2-3; the match to TRBD2 covers 7 bases. This CDR3 is 11 amino acids long. Germline lookup yields CDR1 LNHDA and CDR2 SQIVND (reference sequence). Here the CDR3 reads CAAGTTDTQYF. CDR3 bases: TGTGCAGCGGGGACCACAGATACGCAGTATTTT.

The rearrangement links TRBV24-1 to TRBJ2-5, with 8 bases matching TRBD1. This CDR3 has 17 amino acids. The germline V gene encodes CDR1 KGHDR and CDR2 SFDVKD. The ends lost 4 bases at V and 1 base at J; junction bases unmatched: 10. In DNA, the CDR3 is TGTGCCACCAGTGACTCCCGCCGACAGGGGAGCCAAGAGACCCAGTACTTC. Translating gives CATSDSRRQGSQETQYF.

This clone was counted once. Its ends do not fully match the called genes, so a read error is possible. V and J are TRBV4-2 and TRBJ1-5; 9 nucleotides line up with TRBD1. The germline gives CDR1 LGHNA, CDR2 YNFKEQ. The CDR3 extends over 16 amino acids. The CDR3 DNA reads TGTGCCGGCAGCCTCATAGGGACAGGGCCCAATCAGCCCCAGCATTTT. The encoded protein is CAGSLIGTGPNQPQHF.

The chain couples TRBV27 to TRBJ2-3; D gene uncertain. This CDR3 comprises 13 residues. Per germline, CDR1 MNHEY and CDR2 SMNVEV (reference sequence). Deletions cut 6 bases from V and 6 bases from J, with 13 bases between. The CDR3 DNA follows: TGTGCCAGCAGCGGTGGTCCGCGGGATACGCAGTATTTT. Translation: CASSGGPRDTQYF.

This clone was seen only a few times. V gene TRBV6-2 or TRBV6-3 combines with J gene TRBJ2-7; 13 nucleotides agree with TRBD2. This CDR3 contains 18 residues. The junction had 14 bases not matched to a gene; V was cut back by 4 bases and J by 5 bases. Germline values: CDR1 MNHEY, CDR2 SVGEGT. CDR3 sequence reads: CASSSNRGTSGAKNEQYF. CDR3 nucleotides: TGTGCCAGCAGTTCCAACCGCGGGACTAGCGGGGCCAAAAACGAGCAGTACTTC.